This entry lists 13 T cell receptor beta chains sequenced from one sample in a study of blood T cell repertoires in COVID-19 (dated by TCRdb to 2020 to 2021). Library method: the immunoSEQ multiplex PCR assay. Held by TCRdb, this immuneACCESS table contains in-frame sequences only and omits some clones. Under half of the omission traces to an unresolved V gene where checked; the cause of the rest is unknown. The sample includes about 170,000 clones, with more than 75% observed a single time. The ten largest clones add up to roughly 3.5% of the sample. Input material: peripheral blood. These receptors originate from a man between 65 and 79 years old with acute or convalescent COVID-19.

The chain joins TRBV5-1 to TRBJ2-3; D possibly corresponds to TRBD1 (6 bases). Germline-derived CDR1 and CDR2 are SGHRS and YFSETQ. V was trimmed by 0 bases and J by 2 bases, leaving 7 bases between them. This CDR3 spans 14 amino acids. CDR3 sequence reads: CASSLAGATDTQYF. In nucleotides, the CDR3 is TGCGCCAGCAGCTTGGCAGGGGCCACAGATACGCAGTATTTT.

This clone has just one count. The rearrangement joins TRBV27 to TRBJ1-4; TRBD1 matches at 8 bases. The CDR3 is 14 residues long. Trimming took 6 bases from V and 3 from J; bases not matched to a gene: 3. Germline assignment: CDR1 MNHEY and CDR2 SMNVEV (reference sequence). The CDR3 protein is CASSPTGANEKLFF. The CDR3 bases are TGTGCCAGCAGCCCGACAGGGGCTAATGAAAAACTGTTTTTT.

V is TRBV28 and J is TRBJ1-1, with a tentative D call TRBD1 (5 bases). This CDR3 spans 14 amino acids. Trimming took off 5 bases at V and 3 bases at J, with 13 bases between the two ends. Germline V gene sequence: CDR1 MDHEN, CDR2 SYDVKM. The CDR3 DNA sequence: TGTGCCAGCAGTGCCCAGGGTGAGGACACTGAAGCTTTCTTT. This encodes CASSAQGEDTEAFF.

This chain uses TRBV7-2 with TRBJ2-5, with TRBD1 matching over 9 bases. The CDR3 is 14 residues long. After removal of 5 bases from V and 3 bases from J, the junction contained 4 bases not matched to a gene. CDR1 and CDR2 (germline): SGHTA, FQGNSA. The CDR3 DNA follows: TGTGCCAGCAGCCCCCGGACAGGGGAAGAGACCCAGTACTTC. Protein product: CASSPRTGEETQYF.

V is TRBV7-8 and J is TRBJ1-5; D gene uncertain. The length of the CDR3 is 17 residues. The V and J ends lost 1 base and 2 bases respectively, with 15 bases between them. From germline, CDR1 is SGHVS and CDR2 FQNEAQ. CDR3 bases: TGTGCCAGCAGCTTAGAGGCCGCCGGAGTAGGCAATCAGCCCCAGCATTTT. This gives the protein CASSLEAAGVGNQPQHF. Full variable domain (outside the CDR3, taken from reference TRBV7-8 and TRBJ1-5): GAGVSQSPRYKVAKRGQDVALRCDPISGHVSLFWYQQALGQGPEFLTYFQNEAQLDKSGLPSDRFFAERPEGSVSTLKIQRTQQEDSAVYLCASSLEAAGVGNQPQHFGDGTRLSIL.

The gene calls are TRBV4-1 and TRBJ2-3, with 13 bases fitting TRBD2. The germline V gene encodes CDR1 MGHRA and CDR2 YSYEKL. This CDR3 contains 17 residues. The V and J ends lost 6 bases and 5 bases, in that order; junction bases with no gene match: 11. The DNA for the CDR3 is TGCGCCAGCAGGCCCCTCGGGACTAGCGGGGCCCAAGATACGCAGTATTTT. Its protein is CASRPLGTSGAQDTQYF.

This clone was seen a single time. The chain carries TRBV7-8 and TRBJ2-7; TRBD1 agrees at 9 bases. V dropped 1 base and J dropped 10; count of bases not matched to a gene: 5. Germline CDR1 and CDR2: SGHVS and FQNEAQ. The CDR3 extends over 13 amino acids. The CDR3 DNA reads TGTGCCAGCAGCTTAGAGCACAGGGGGCTTCAGTACTTC. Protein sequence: CASSLEHRGLQYF. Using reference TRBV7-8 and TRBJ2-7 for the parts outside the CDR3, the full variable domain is GAGVSQSPRYKVAKRGQDVALRCDPISGHVSLFWYQQALGQGPEFLTYFQNEAQLDKSGLPSDRFFAERPEGSVSTLKIQRTQQEDSAVYLCASSLEHRGLQYFGPGTRLTVT.

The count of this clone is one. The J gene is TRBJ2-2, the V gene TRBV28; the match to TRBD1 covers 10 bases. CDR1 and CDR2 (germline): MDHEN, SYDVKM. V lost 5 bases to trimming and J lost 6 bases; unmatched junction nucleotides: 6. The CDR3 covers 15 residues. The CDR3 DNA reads TGTGCCAGCAGTATGAGGACAGGGGGTGCCGGGGAGCTGTTTTTT. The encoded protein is CASSMRTGGAGELFF.

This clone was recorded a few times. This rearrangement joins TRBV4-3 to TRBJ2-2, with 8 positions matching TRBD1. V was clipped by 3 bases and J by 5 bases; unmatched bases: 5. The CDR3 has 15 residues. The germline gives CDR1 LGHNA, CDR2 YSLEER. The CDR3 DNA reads TGCGCCAGCAGCCAGGGGACAGGCCCGACCGGGGAGCTGTTTTTT. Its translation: CASSQGTGPTGELFF.

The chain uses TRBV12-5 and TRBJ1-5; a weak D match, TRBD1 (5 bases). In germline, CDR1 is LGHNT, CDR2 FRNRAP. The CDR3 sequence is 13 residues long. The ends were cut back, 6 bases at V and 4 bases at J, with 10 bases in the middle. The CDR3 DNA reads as TGTGCTAGTGGGACAGAGTGGAATCAGCCCCAGCATTTT. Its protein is CASGTEWNQPQHF.

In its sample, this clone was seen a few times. The CDR3: CASSPYYRGVPREQYF. The DNA of the CDR3 is TGTGCCAGCAGTCCCTACTACAGGGGGGTCCCTAGAGAGCAGTACTTC. The genes are TRBV13 and TRBJ2-7, with 8 bases aligning to TRBD1. The V and J ends lost 6 bases and 7 bases, in that order; junction bases with no gene match: 17. Germline V gene data show CDR1 as PRHDT and CDR2 as FYEKMQ (reference sequence). This CDR3 spans 16 amino acids.

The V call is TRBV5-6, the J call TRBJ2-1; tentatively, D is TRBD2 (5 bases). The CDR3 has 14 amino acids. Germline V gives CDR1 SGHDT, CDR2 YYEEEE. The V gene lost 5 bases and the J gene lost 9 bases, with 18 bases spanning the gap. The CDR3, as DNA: TGTGCCAGCAGTCATTCGGGAACGGGGAGTGAGCAGTTCTTC. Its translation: CASSHSGTGSEQFF.

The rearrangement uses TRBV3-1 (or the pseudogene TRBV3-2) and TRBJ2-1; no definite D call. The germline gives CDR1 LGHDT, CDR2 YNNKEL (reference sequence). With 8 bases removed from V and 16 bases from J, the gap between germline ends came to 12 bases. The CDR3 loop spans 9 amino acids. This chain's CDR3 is CASGWAPFF. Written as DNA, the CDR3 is TGTGCCAGCGGGTGGGCCCCCTTCTTC.